One sample yielded the 11 T cell receptor beta chains listed below, sequenced in a study of T cell clonality in common variable immunodeficiency. Here immunoSEQ multiplex PCR was the method, and the copy in TCRdb shows in-frame clones only, minus some. Observed are about 23,000 clones, no singletons, with the top ten taking roughly 9.6%. These receptors' antigens are unknown. Points from the study as a whole: Common variable immunodeficiency TCR beta sequences reportedly had fewer deletions and N-nucleotide insertions.

The sequenced material came from peripheral blood mononuclear cells. These receptors were obtained from a human donor with common variable immunodeficiency.

This clone was counted between two and nine times. The CDR3 extends 3 residues past the end of the read, so its final part is completed from the germline J gene. The V gene is TRBV7-9, the J gene TRBJ2-7; 7 nucleotides line up with TRBD1. Per germline, CDR1 SEHNR and CDR2 FQNEAQ (reference sequence). After removal of 7 bases from V and 0 bases from J, the junction contained 9 bases not matched to a gene. The CDR3 is 15 amino acids. Incomplete CDR3 DNA: TGTGCCAGCACCCCGCTGGGACAGAGCTCCTACGAG. This gives the protein CASTPLGQSSYE. The entire CDR3 protein reads CASTPLGQSSYEQYF.

Remarks on this clone: The read comes to an end 3 residues before the CDR3 does, leaving the germline J gene to fill in the end. The chain recombines TRBV30 with TRBJ1-1; D is ambiguous. This CDR3 spans 13 amino acids. Trimming removed 2 bases at V and 2 bases at J, with 9 bases between. CDR1 and CDR2 (germline): GTSNPN, SVGIG (reference sequence). The CDR3 loop reads CAWSSGSNTEAFF. The part of the CDR3 DNA that was read is TGTGCCTGGAGTTCCGGGTCCAACACTGAA.

As concerns this clone: The read halts 3 residues ahead of the CDR3 end, with the missing end drawn from the germline J gene. This sequence joins TRBV18 and TRBJ2-2; 7 nucleotides match TRBD1. The germline gives CDR1 KGHSH, CDR2 LQKENI. After removal of 8 bases from V and 3 bases from J, the junction contained 9 bases not matched to a gene. The CDR3 consists of 15 residues. CDR3 DNA (partial): TGTGCCAGCCGTAGACAGGGCCTATACACCGGGGAG. Translation: CASRRQGLYTGE. The entire CDR3 sequence reads CASRRQGLYTGELFF.

This clone occurred a few times. The sequenced fragment ends 3 residues before the CDR3 boundary, so the rest is inferred from the germline J gene. This chain connects TRBV2 to TRBJ2-1; TRBD1 matches 7 bases. The CDR3 length is 12 residues. The V gene's germline CDR1 is SNHLY and CDR2 FYNNEI. Germline trimming cut 6 bases from V and 8 bases from J; bases unmatched to any gene: 4. The CDR3 spells CASRDRVDEQFF. The CDR3 DNA, read in part, is TGTGCCAGCAGAGACAGGGTCGATGAG.

This clone turned up a few times. CDR3 bases read: TGTGCCAGCTCACAACTCGGACTAGCCATAGGCCCCCGCGAG. Translating gives CASSQLGLAIGPRE. The CDR3 reads in full as CASSQLGLAIGPREQYF. The chain employs TRBV18 and TRBJ2-7; 8 bases agree with TRBD2. The CDR3 extends 3 residues past the end of the read, so its final part is completed from the germline J gene. This CDR3 is 17 amino acids long. Per the germline V gene, CDR1 is KGHSH and CDR2 is LQKENI. The J segment lost 6 bases and the V segment lost 4 bases, leaving 17 bases of the junction unmatched.

This clone was picked up a small number of times. The chain's CDR3 is CASSQTTGLANYGYTF. The CDR3 bases that were read are TGTGCCAGTAGCCAAACGACAGGGCTAGCGAACTATGGC. The chain is built from TRBV19 and TRBJ1-2; 7 bases agree with TRBD1. The missing CDR3 end, 3 residues past where the read stops, is filled in from the germline J gene. With 6 bases clipped from V and 2 bases from J, the junction kept 12 bases outside the gene matches. CDR1 is LNHDA and CDR2 is SQIVND in the germline V gene (reference sequence). This CDR3 has 16 residues.

This clone was counted between two and nine times. Read sequence stops 3 residues before the CDR3 end, and the germline J gene provides the missing end. The genes are TRBV20-1 and TRBJ2-1; 7 nucleotides match TRBD2. With V trimmed by 2 bases and J by 0 bases, 4 bases remained unmatched. The germline CDR1 and CDR2 sequences are DFQATT and SNEGSKA (reference sequence). The CDR3 length is 15 residues. Here the CDR3 reads CSARTSAASYNEQFF. Incomplete CDR3 DNA: TGCAGTGCTAGAACTAGCGCCGCCTCCTACAATGAG.

This clone was picked up a small number of times. From the germline J gene comes the end of the CDR3, since the read stops 3 residues before it. The V and J genes are TRBV20-1 and TRBJ1-4; D remains ambiguous. CDR1 is DFQATT and CDR2 is SNEGSKA in the germline V gene (reference sequence). Deletions cut 3 bases from V and 1 base from J, with 6 bases between. The CDR3 is made up of 13 amino acids. The CDR3 is CSASYRTNEKLFF. The CDR3 DNA, read in part, is TGCAGTGCTAGTTACAGAACTAATGAAAAA.

Remarks on this clone: The read is 3 residues too short to cover the CDR3 end, so that end is filled in from the germline J gene. This chain joins TRBV2 and TRBJ1-2; 7 nucleotides match TRBD1. J lost 4 bases, V lost 6 bases, and 5 bases had no gene match. Per germline, CDR1 SNHLY and CDR2 FYNNEI. The CDR3 spans 13 residues. The CDR3 protein is CASRETGTYGYTF. The DNA read from the CDR3 is TGTGCCAGCAGAGAGACAGGGACCTATGGC.

This clone was detected ten times or more. The CDR3 goes on 3 residues after the read ends, and that part is filled in from the germline J gene. The chain carries TRBV30 and TRBJ1-4, with 7 bases fitting TRBD1. The CDR3 is made up of 16 amino acids. Germline trimming cut 3 bases from V and 3 bases from J; bases unmatched to any gene: 10. Germline V gene lookup returns CDR1 GTSNPN and CDR2 SVGIG (reference sequence). The part of the CDR3 DNA that was read is TGTGCCTGGAGAACAGGGGCGCGAGTTGCTAATGAAAAA. Protein product: CAWRTGARVANEK. The full CDR3 sequence reads CAWRTGARVANEKLFF.

In the case of this clone: The observed sequence ends 3 residues before the CDR3 terminus, with the missing tail filled in from the germline J gene. The V gene is TRBV19, the J gene TRBJ1-5; D perhaps matches TRBD1 (5 bases). Between the trimmed V and J ends, which lost 0 bases and 6 bases, there was a span of 12 bases. Germline V lookup: CDR1 LNHDA, CDR2 SQIVND (reference sequence). The CDR3 totals 15 residues. CDR3 DNA, as far as it was read: TGTGCCAGTAGTATAGATATTGGGGCAGGTCAGCCC. Amino acids: CASSIDIGAGQP. The whole CDR3 region reads CASSIDIGAGQPQHF.